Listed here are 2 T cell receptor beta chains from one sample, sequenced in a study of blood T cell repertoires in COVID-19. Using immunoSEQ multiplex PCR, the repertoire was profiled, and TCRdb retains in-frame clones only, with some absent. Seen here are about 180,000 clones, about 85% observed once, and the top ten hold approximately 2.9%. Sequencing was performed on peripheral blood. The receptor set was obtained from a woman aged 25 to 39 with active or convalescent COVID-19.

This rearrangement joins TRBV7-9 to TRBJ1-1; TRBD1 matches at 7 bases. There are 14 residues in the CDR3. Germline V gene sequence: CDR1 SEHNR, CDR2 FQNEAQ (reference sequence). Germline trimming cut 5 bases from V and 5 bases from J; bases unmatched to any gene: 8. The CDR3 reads CASSNRQGSTEAFF. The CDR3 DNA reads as TGTGCCAGCAGCAACCGACAGGGAAGTACTGAAGCTTTCTTT.

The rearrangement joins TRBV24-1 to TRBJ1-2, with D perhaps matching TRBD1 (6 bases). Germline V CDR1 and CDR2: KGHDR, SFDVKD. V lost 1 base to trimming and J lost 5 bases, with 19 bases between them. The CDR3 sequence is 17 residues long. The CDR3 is CATSDLGRDTLWYGYTF. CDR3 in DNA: TGTGCCACCAGTGATTTAGGCAGGGACACTCTATGGTATGGCTACACCTTC.